This T cell receptor (beta chain) was identified in a study of blood T cell repertoires in COVID-19 (dated by TCRdb to 2018 to 2020). General notes on the study: Collaborator samples came from the United States, Italy and Spain and covered acute and convalescent phases of COVID-19. The prospective study material was composed of cDNA or gDNA derived from T cells, B-cell-depleted T cells, or PBMCs. Deeply sampled blood TCRbeta repertoires from subjects exposed to, actively infected with, or recovered from COVID-19 were included in the dataset. The repertoires were made available in a free public database intended to serve as a resource for research on the immune response to SARS-CoV-2. The samples were drawn from two sources: the first 160 participants of the ongoing ImmuneRACE study, and 1,000 to 1,500 subjects contributed by 6 global collaborators. Sample metadata almost always included a de-identified subject ID, COVID-19 status, age in years and sex. Where available, HLA class I and class II types were taken from metadata supplied by the sample provider and were not determined by assay-based typing.

TCRbeta CDR3 regions were amplified from genomic DNA using the immunoSEQ Assay, a bias-controlled multiplex PCR. In the source study's methods: Nucleated cell counts per sample were estimated from amplification of reference gene primers within the assay. Sequence reads were collapsed and filtered to measure the absolute abundance of every unique TCRbeta CDR3 rearrangement. Productive Simpson clonality was computed per sample as the square root of Simpson's diversity index over productive rearrangements. Drawn from immuneACCESS, this table holds only the in-frame rearrangements with V and J called that TCRdb kept. Clones are partly lost; checked studies trace under half to an unresolved V gene and leave the rest unexplained. Clone size and the V and J calls come from that table; the DNA yielded D and trimming. In all, the sample holds approximately 170,000 clones, and under 90% of those were seen once. The ten largest clones represent about 11% of the sample.

In the case of this clone: Its specific antigen is unknown. Base qualities are not provided; no much larger clone lies one nucleotide away.

V is reduced by 6 bases and J by 2 bases, leaving a spacing of 14 bases between them. The germline V gene sets CDR1 to SNHLY and CDR2 to FYNNEI. The CDR3 spans 15 residues, from the cysteine through the phenylalanine. Kept here is only the CDR3 DNA, which spans 45 bases and is read in frame from base 1. Beyond this particular receptor, the publication reports: Clinical and demographic metadata were provided uncurated, with the amount varying by source and participant.

Collaborating institutions collected whole blood in K2EDTA tubes following their own protocols. For TCRbeta analysis, collaborator samples were shipped as frozen whole blood, as isolated PBMCs, or as DNA extracted from either sample type. Material for sequencing was peripheral blood. In this chain, TRBV2 is recombined with TRBJ1-5, with the D gene not clear enough to name. The clonotype originates from a woman older than 75 with active or convalescent COVID-19. The nucleotides are TGTGCCAGCAGCCCGGGTTCAATGGGCAATCAGCCCCAGCATTTT. This encodes CASSPGSMGNQPQHF.